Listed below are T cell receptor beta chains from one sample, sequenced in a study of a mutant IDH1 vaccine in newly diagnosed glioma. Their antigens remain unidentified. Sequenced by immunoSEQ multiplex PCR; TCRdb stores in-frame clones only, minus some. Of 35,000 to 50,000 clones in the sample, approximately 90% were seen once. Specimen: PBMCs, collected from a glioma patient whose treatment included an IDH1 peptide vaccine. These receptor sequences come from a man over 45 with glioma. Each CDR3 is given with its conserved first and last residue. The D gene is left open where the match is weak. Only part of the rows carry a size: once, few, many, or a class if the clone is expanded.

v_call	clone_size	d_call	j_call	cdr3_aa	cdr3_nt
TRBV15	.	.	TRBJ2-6	CATSRGGRGSGANVLTF	TGTGCCACCAGCAGAGGGGGTAGGGGGTCTGGGGCCAACGTCCTGACTTTC
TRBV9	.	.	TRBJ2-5	CASSRTGYQETQYF	TGTGCCAGCAGTAGAACAGGGTACCAAGAGACCCAGTACTTC
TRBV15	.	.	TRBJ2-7	CATSRDISETSYEQYF	TGTGCCACCAGCAGAGATATAAGCGAAACCTCCTACGAGCAGTACTTC
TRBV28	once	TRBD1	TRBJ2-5	CASSLRGWTGLQETQYF	TGTGCCAGCAGTCTAAGGGGGTGGACAGGCCTGCAAGAGACCCAGTACTTC
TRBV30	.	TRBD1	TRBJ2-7	CAWRRRQGLYEQYF	TGTGCCTGGCGTCGGAGACAGGGCCTCTACGAGCAGTACTTC
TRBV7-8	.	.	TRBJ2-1	CASSLRGGSYNEQFF	TGTGCCAGCAGCTTACGAGGAGGGAGTTACAATGAGCAGTTCTTC
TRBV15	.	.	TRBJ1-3	CATRPGSGNTIYF	TGTGCCACCAGGCCGGGTTCTGGAAACACCATATATTTT
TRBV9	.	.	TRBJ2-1	CASSPSGEKYNEQFF	TGTGCCAGCAGCCCCAGTGGGGAGAAATACAATGAGCAGTTCTTC
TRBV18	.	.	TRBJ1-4	CASSPEQLTGKDEKLFF	TGTGCCAGCTCACCGGAACAGCTAACAGGGAAGGATGAAAAACTGTTTTTT
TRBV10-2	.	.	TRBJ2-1	CASSVVGNSYNEQFF	TGCGCCAGCAGTGTGGTCGGCAACTCCTACAATGAGCAGTTCTTC
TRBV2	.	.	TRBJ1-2	CASTLEKGYYGYTF	TGTGCCAGCACTTTAGAGAAAGGATACTATGGCTACACCTTC
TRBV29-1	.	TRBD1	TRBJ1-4	CSVKDPGQGSGKLFF	TGCAGCGTTAAGGACCCGGGACAGGGGTCTGGAAAACTGTTTTTT
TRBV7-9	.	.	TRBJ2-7	CATLRGIEQYF	TGTGCCACCCTGAGAGGGATCGAGCAGTACTTC
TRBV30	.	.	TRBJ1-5	CAWSPGDNQPQHF	TGTGCCTGGAGTCCAGGCGACAATCAGCCCCAGCATTTT
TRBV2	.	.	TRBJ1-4	CASSEAGKADF	TGTGCCAGCAGTGAAGCAGGAAAAGCAGATTTT
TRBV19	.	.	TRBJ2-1	CASSIGLQGRGEQFF	TGTGCCAGTAGTATAGGGTTACAGGGAAGGGGTGAGCAGTTCTTC
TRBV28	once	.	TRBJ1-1	CASKKYRAEAFF	TGTGCCAGCAAAAAGTACAGGGCTGAAGCTTTCTTT
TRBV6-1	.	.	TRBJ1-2	CASSESPAGYTF	TGTGCCAGCAGTGAATCGCCAGCTGGCTACACCTTC
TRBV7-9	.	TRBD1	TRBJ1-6	CASSWDRDNSPLHF	TGTGCCAGCAGCTGGGACAGGGACAATTCACCCCTCCACTTT
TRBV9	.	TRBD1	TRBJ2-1	CASSADRLSKQFF	TGTGCCAGCAGCGCGGACAGGTTATCGAAGCAGTTCTTC
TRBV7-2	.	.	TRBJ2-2	CASSLAMATGELFF	TGTGCCAGCAGCTTAGCGATGGCCACCGGGGAGCTGTTTTTT
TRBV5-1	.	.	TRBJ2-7	CASRWDAGQPPGQYF	TGCGCCAGCAGGTGGGATGCGGGACAGCCCCCTGGGCAGTACTTC
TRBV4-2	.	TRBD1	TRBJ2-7	CASSHAPGQGNYEQYF	TGTGCCAGCAGCCATGCTCCGGGACAGGGGAACTACGAGCAGTACTTC
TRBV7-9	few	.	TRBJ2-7	CATGPHTRSSSSYEQYF	TGTGCCACCGGTCCCCACACCCGATCGTCCAGCTCCTACGAGCAGTACTTC
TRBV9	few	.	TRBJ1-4	CASSVQGSEKLFF	TGTGCCAGCAGCGTCCAGGGGTCGGAAAAACTGTTTTTT